The rows below give T cell receptor beta chains drawn from one sample of a study of blood T cell repertoires in COVID-19. Some clones are missing from TCRdb's copy, which holds only in-frame ones; the method was immunoSEQ multiplex PCR. Of about 60,000 clones listed, almost 85% are singletons. Sequenced input: peripheral blood. Every receptor here comes from a man aged 60 to 69 with acute or convalescent COVID-19. Both conserved end residues are trimmed from each CDR3. The order of the fields is V gene, CDR3 protein.

TRBV7-9 ASSLAETGGSNGYT
TRBV5-1 ASSFRVSTDTQY
TRBV2 ASSGTTGTEAF
TRBV13 ASSLNRGTSTDTQY
TRBV4-1 ASSQVQGAGGYT
TRBV18 ASSPPALGTQY
TRBV5-1 ASSLNGQINSPLH
TRBV5-1 ASSFSDRGRGETQY
TRBV4-1 ASSQVVVSYGYT
TRBV18 ASSLSGTETSFNYGYT
TRBV11-3 ASSPTSGGQETQY
TRBV25-1 ASSETQGAFSEAF
TRBV6-1 ASSEVWGGGTQY
TRBV30 AWRVAGGNTQY
TRBV4-1 ASSQDPGMGSEAF
TRBV7-6 ASSPRTGVDNEQF
TRBV5-5 ASSSERGTEAF
TRBV7-2 ASSLGRGPTEAF
TRBV19 ASGPGGSGNTIY
TRBV6-5 ASRGTGSSYEQY
TRBV6-2/TRBV6-3 ASSPDRAGANVLT
TRBV18 ASSLGSGHEQY
TRBV28 ASSLMSVTGETDTQY
TRBV27 ASSSITTGLVYEQY
TRBV5-4 ARSCPGRDKYNQPQH
TRBV12-3/TRBV12-4 ASSFQALGPQH
TRBV2 ASTRTSGGTKTQY
TRBV5-4 ATARTSGGADTQY
TRBV7-2 ASSPTGGSVGETQY
TRBV10-3 AISGGTETSYEQY
TRBV24-1 ATTKGGGNDGYT
TRBV15 ATSREGQGFYEQY
TRBV2 ATRPGTSKNIQY
TRBV30 AWSSTGPFTEAF
TRBV5-4 ASSSPGLGADTQY
TRBV2 ASKRTSGGTGELF
TRBV19 ASSMSNQGAYGYT
TRBV2 ASSGQYSNQPQH
TRBV7-9 ASSFQGREGETQY
TRBV30 AWRSSGNTIY
TRBV6-2/TRBV6-3 ASSYPEGSGGFYEQY
TRBV5-6 ASSPGLGYYEQY
TRBV7-2 ASSSRSGNTIY
TRBV27 ASSAQQGALSYGYT
TRBV5-4 ASRMGLAGKGQETQY
TRBV6-5 ASSYSRGTEAF
TRBV11-2 ASSFRAGEGTDTQY